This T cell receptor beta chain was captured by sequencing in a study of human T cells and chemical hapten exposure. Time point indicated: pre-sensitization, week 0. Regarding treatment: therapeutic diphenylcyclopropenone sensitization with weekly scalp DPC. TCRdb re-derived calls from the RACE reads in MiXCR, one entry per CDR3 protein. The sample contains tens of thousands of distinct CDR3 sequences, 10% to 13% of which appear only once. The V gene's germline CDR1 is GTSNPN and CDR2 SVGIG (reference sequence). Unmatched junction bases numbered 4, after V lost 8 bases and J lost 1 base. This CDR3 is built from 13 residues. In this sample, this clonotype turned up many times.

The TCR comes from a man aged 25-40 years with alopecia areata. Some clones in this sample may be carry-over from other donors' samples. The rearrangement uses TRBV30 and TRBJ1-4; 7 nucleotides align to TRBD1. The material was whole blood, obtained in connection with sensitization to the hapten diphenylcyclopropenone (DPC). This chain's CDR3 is CAANRGTNEKLFF. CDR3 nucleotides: TGTGCCGCAAACAGGGGAACTAATGAAAAACTGTTTTTT.